These T cell receptor beta chains were read from a single sample in a study of T cell repertoires in cytomegalovirus infection. TCRdb fed the reads into MiXCR, producing one record per CDR3 protein. Here the sample spans about 460,000 distinct CDR3 sequences, about 11% being singletons. The sequencing sample was made of PBMCs. The receptors here all came from a human donor in good health (CMV status not recorded). Some clones in this sample may be carry-over from other donors' samples. The CDR3 runs from the conserved cysteine through the conserved F or W. D genes are given only for firm matches. The size of a clone is reported for some rows only, either as once, few or many, or as a class for expanded clones.

v_call	j_call	d_call	clone_size	cdr3_aa	cdr3_nt
TRBV28	TRBJ1-1	-	-	CAGSFRVNTEAFF	TGTGCCGGCAGTTTTAGAGTGAACACTGAAGCTTTCTTT
TRBV6-5	TRBJ1-6	-	-	CASSLTAPSSYNSPLHF	TGTGCCAGCAGTTTGACGGCCCCGAGCTCCTATAATTCACCCCTCCACTTT
TRBV7-6	TRBJ1-2	-	-	CASSFGDRSYGYTF	TGTGCCAGCAGCTTCGGCGACAGGTCCTATGGCTACACCTTC
TRBV5-1	TRBJ1-1	TRBD1	-	CASSLAQGLTEAFF	TGCGCCAGCAGCTTGGCACAGGGGCTGACTGAAGCTTTCTTT
TRBV5-1	TRBJ2-3	-	-	CASSLVYTDTQYF	TGCGCCAGCAGCTTGGTGTACACAGATACGCAGTATTTT
TRBV7-9	TRBJ1-4	TRBD1	-	CASSPRDRGLPKLFF	TGTGCCAGCAGCCCCAGAGACAGGGGGCTTCCAAAACTGTTTTTT
TRBV12-3/TRBV12-4	TRBJ1-1	TRBD1	many	CASRYRGPNTEAFF	TGTGCCAGCAGGTACAGGGGGCCGAACACTGAAGCTTTCTTT
TRBV12-3/TRBV12-4	TRBJ1-5	-	many	CASSIGGQNNQPQHF	TGTGCCAGCAGCATAGGGGGTCAGAACAATCAGCCCCAGCATTTT
TRBV7-3	TRBJ1-1	-	many	CASSPSGSSTEAFF	TGTGCCAGCAGCCCATCCGGATCAAGTACTGAAGCTTTCTTT
TRBV6-1	TRBJ1-1	-	-	CASSSGDLGRKAFF	TGTGCCAGCAGCTCAGGGGATTTGGGACGTAAAGCTTTCTTT
TRBV5-6	TRBJ2-3	-	many	CASSPRTGPRSTDTQYF	TGTGCCAGCAGCCCCCGGACTGGCCCCCGAAGCACAGATACGCAGTATTTT
TRBV7-3	TRBJ2-1	-	many	CASSYRQSSYNEQFF	TGTGCCAGCAGCTATCGCCAGAGCTCCTACAATGAGCAGTTCTTC
TRBV19	TRBJ1-2	-	many	CASTRADRNYGYTF	TGTGCCAGTACCCGAGCGGACAGAAACTATGGCTACACCTTC
TRBV6-2/TRBV6-3	TRBJ2-5	-	many	CATAKGGEKETQYF	TGTGCCACCGCTAAAGGAGGGGAGAAAGAGACCCAGTACTTC
TRBV7-9	TRBJ2-5	-	many	CASSPTAGGETQYF	TGTGCCAGCAGCCCCACCGCAGGTGGGGAGACCCAGTACTTC
TRBV12-3/TRBV12-4	TRBJ2-1	-	many	CASQLGGPYNEQFF	TGTGCCAGCCAACTGGGGGGACCCTACAATGAGCAGTTCTTC
TRBV5-1	TRBJ1-6	TRBD1	-	CASSFGQGANNSPLHF	TGCGCCAGCAGCTTCGGACAGGGCGCCAATAATTCACCCCTCCACTTT
TRBV5-5	TRBJ1-1	-	-	CASRGWASPGTEAFF	TGTGCCAGCAGAGGATGGGCCAGCCCTGGCACTGAAGCTTTCTTT
TRBV14	TRBJ2-7	-	few	CASSQRGLGYEQYF	TGTGCCAGCAGCCAACGGGGACTGGGCTACGAGCAGTACTTC
TRBV12-3/TRBV12-4	TRBJ2-1	TRBD2	many	CASSSTSGAASEQFF	TGTGCCAGCAGTTCAACTAGCGGAGCCGCGAGTGAGCAGTTCTTC
TRBV20-1	TRBJ2-2	TRBD2	many	CSAKRASGRANTGELFF	TGCAGTGCTAAGAGGGCTAGCGGGAGGGCCAACACCGGGGAGCTGTTTTTT
TRBV5-5	TRBJ1-1	-	many	CASSTLWGGGVTEAFF	TGTGCCAGCAGCACCCTCTGGGGGGGAGGCGTCACTGAAGCTTTCTTT
TRBV4-1	TRBJ2-3	-	many	CASSRAQSSTDTQYF	TGCGCCAGCAGCCGGGCGCAGTCAAGCACAGATACGCAGTATTTT
TRBV28	TRBJ1-1	-	few	CASSYKGVLNTEAFF	TGTGCCAGCAGTTATAAGGGGGTGCTGAACACTGAAGCTTTCTTT
TRBV28	TRBJ2-3	TRBD2	many	CASSFWLAGVSSNTDTQYF	TGTGCCAGCAGTTTCTGGCTAGCGGGAGTTTCAAGTAACACAGATACGCAGTATTTT
TRBV12-5	TRBJ2-3	-	many	CASGRNPGPTDTQYF	TGTGCTAGTGGCCGAAACCCGGGCCCCACAGATACGCAGTATTTT
TRBV19	TRBJ1-2	-	-	CASSWNREDGYTF	TGTGCCAGTAGTTGGAACAGGGAAGATGGCTACACCTTC
TRBV7-3	TRBJ2-5	TRBD2	many	CASSLSGGGEETQYF	TGTGCCAGCAGCTTAAGCGGGGGGGGGGAGGAGACCCAGTACTTC
TRBV28	TRBJ1-1	-	many	CASSELNQGNTEAFF	TGTGCCAGCAGTGAATTGAATCAGGGGAACACTGAAGCTTTCTTT
TRBV10-3	TRBJ2-1	TRBD2	many	CAISESSGTYNEQFF	TGTGCCATCAGTGAATCTAGCGGGACCTACAATGAGCAGTTCTTC
TRBV12-3/TRBV12-4	TRBJ2-7	TRBD2	many	CASSPRTSGYAYEQYF	TGTGCCAGCAGTCCTCGGACTAGCGGGTATGCCTACGAGCAGTACTTC
TRBV6-5	TRBJ1-2	TRBD1	many	CASSLNPGQNNYGYTF	TGTGCCAGCAGTTTAAATCCGGGACAGAATAACTATGGCTACACCTTC
TRBV7-9	TRBJ1-1	-	many	CASSSPAREEGVSTEAFF	TGTGCCAGCAGCTCCCCCGCCAGGGAGGAAGGGGTTAGCACTGAAGCTTTCTTT
TRBV14	TRBJ2-1	-	few	CASSQELRGRDEQFF	TGTGCCAGCAGCCAAGAACTCAGGGGTCGAGATGAGCAGTTCTTC
TRBV5-1	TRBJ2-1	TRBD2	-	CASSSGLADEQFF	TGCGCCAGCAGCTCGGGACTAGCCGATGAGCAGTTCTTC
TRBV6-2/TRBV6-3	TRBJ2-5	TRBD2	many	CASKHLIRGGPETQYF	TGTGCCAGCAAACACCTCATCCGGGGGGGCCCAGAGACCCAGTACTTC
TRBV11-3	TRBJ2-2	-	-	CASREGTGELFF	TGTGCCAGCAGAGAGGGTACCGGGGAGCTGTTTTTT
TRBV11-3	TRBJ2-2	-	-	CASSPGTSGDTGELFF	TGTGCCAGCAGCCCGGGGACCTCGGGGGACACCGGGGAGCTGTTTTTT
TRBV20-1	TRBJ2-1	TRBD2	many	CSARDFTSGDYNEQFF	TGCAGTGCTAGAGATTTTACTAGCGGGGACTACAATGAGCAGTTCTTC
TRBV7-7	TRBJ1-1	-	-	CASSLSEGTEAFF	TGTGCTAGCAGCTTGTCTGAGGGCACTGAAGCTTTCTTT
TRBV9	TRBJ2-1	TRBD1	-	CASSVGGRGQGADNEQFF	TGTGCCAGCAGCGTAGGGGGGAGGGGACAGGGGGCGGACAATGAGCAGTTCTTC
TRBV7-6	TRBJ2-1	-	many	CASARGPSFNEQFF	TGTGCCAGCGCCAGGGGACCAAGTTTCAATGAGCAGTTCTTC
TRBV20-1	TRBJ2-5	TRBD2	many	CSAPLAGGQETQYF	TGCAGTGCTCCCCTAGCGGGGGGGCAAGAGACCCAGTACTTC
TRBV7-9	TRBJ2-3	TRBD1	many	CASSDQGADTQYF	TGTGCCAGCAGCGACCAGGGGGCTGATACGCAGTATTTT
TRBV9	TRBJ1-5	-	few	CASSVGIANQPQHF	TGTGCCAGCAGCGTAGGGATAGCAAATCAGCCCCAGCATTTT
TRBV29-1	TRBJ2-3	TRBD2	many	CSVRTRPPTDTQYF	TGCAGCGTTAGGACTAGGCCCCCCACAGATACGCAGTATTTT
TRBV6-1	TRBJ2-2	-	many	CARQEPNTGELFF	TGTGCCAGACAGGAACCGAACACCGGGGAGCTGTTTTTT
TRBV19	TRBJ1-2	TRBD1	many	CASDRGQFGYTF	TGTGCCAGCGACAGGGGGCAGTTCGGCTACACCTTC
TRBV11-2	TRBJ1-1	-	-	CASSQGLAEAFF	TGTGCCAGCAGCCAAGGGCTGGCCGAAGCTTTCTTT
TRBV7-2	TRBJ1-5	-	many	CASSLESGPQHF	TGTGCCAGCAGCTTAGAGAGTGGACCCCAGCATTTT
TRBV19	TRBJ2-7	TRBD1	many	CASSYFGTGRHEQYF	TGTGCCAGTAGCTACTTCGGGACAGGGAGGCACGAGCAGTACTTC
TRBV20-1	TRBJ1-1	-	-	CSPLQVNTEAFF	TGCAGTCCGCTACAGGTAAACACTGAAGCTTTCTTT
TRBV6-6	TRBJ1-6	-	many	CASSYQLVGEPLHF	TGTGCCAGCAGTTACCAACTGGTGGGTGAACCCCTCCACTTT
TRBV10-3	TRBJ2-7	TRBD1	many	CAISGTGTSSYEQYF	TGTGCCATCAGTGGGACAGGTACTAGCTCCTACGAGCAGTACTTC
TRBV5-1	TRBJ1-5	-	-	CASSLAGLGIPNQPQHF	TGCGCCAGCAGCTTGGCAGGCCTGGGGATCCCGAATCAGCCCCAGCATTTT